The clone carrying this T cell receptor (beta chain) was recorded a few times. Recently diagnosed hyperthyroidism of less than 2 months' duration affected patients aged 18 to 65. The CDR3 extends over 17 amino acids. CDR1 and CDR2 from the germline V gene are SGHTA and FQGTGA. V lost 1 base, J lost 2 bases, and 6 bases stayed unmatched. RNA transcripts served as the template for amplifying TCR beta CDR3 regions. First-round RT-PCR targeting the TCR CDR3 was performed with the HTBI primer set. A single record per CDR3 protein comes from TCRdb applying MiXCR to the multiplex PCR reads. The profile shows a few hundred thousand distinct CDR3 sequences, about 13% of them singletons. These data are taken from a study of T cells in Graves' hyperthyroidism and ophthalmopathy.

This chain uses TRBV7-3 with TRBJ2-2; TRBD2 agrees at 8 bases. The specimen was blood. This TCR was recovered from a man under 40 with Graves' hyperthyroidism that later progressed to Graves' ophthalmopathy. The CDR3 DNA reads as TGTGCCAGCAGCTTAATTCCGGGGGGGCAAAACACCGGGGAGCTGTTTTTT. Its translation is CASSLIPGGQNTGELFF.